This T cell receptor beta chain comes out of a study of human T cells and chemical hapten exposure. Study summary: Variability of per-sample TCR yields stemmed mainly from small differences in pooled library volume. Study outcomes and limitations: The study found expanded TCRs formed significantly more large CDR3 similarity clusters than controls.

Each cDNA molecule in the library carried unique molecular identifiers. Each CDR3 protein is one row after TCRdb ran MiXCR on the RACE reads. The sample lists some 54,000 distinct CDR3 sequences; 7.5% to 10% were seen once. Time point noted: patch test 2, 6 weeks after DPC sensitization. Documented treatment: therapeutic diphenylcyclopropenone sensitization with weekly scalp DPC. Researchers sampled blood before each patch test went on. This clonotype was picked up a small number of times. What it binds is not known. The sequence came from a woman in her fifties or sixties with alopecia areata. Some clones in this sample may be carry-over from other donors' samples. Sample: whole blood, taken in connection with sensitization to the hapten diphenylcyclopropenone (DPC).

For the CDR3, the DNA is TGCGCCAGCAGCCCGAGCCCAGGGTCGGACTCACCCCTCCACTTT. Translation gives CASSPSPGSDSPLHF. The V and J genes are TRBV4-3 and TRBJ1-6; tentative D call: TRBD1 (5 bases). V lost 4 bases and J lost 10, with 17 bases in between. CDR3 length: 15 amino acids. Germline lookup yields CDR1 LGHNA and CDR2 YSLEER.